Sequencing of this T cell receptor beta chain was carried out in a study of blood T cell repertoires in COVID-19 (TCRdb year 2020). For the wider study: ImmuneRACE Cohort 3 recovered participants were defined by two consecutive negative NP/OP PCR tests, healthcare professional clearance, or symptom resolution. The collaborator samples originated in the United States, Italy and Spain and spanned the acute and convalescent phases of COVID-19. The material from the prospective study consisted of cDNA or gDNA derived from T cells, B-cell-depleted T cells, or PBMCs. Deeply sampled blood TCRbeta repertoires from subjects exposed to, actively infected with, or recovered from COVID-19 were included in the dataset. The repertoires were released in a freely available public database meant as a resource for research on the immune response to SARS-CoV-2. The samples were drawn from two sources: the first 160 participants of the ongoing ImmuneRACE study, and 950 to 1,500 subjects contributed by 6 global collaborators. Sample metadata almost always included a de-identified subject ID, COVID-19 status, age in years and sex. Where available, HLA class I and class II types were taken from metadata supplied by the sample provider and were not determined by assay-based typing.

The CDR3 goes from the cysteine to the phenylalanine over 14 residues. The retained sequence is limited to the CDR3, 42 bases, with the frame set at the first base. CDR1 and CDR2 (SNHLY, FYNNEI) derive from the germline V gene. Trimming takes 6 bases from V and 0 bases from J, and the germline ends sit 6 bases apart. The immunoSEQ Assay, a bias-controlled multiplex PCR, was used to amplify TCRbeta CDR3 regions from genomic DNA. In the source study's methods: Nucleated cell counts per sample were estimated from amplification of reference gene primers within the assay. To quantify the absolute abundance of each unique TCRbeta CDR3 rearrangement, sequence reads were collapsed and filtered. Productive Simpson clonality was computed per sample as the square root of Simpson's diversity index over productive rearrangements. TCRdb took over this immuneACCESS table, retaining in-frame rearrangements with V and J assigned. Such tables are incomplete; in checked studies, under half of the missing clones stem from an unresolved V gene, and the remainder is unexplained. Clone size and the V and J calls come from that table; the DNA yielded D and trimming. The sample profile shows approximately 360,000 clones; 80% to 90% of them were found once. The ten largest clonotypes hold approximately 1.9% of the sample.

Broader findings and caveats from the paper: The amount of clinical and demographic metadata varied by source and participant and was provided uncurated.

Participants in the prospective study were enrolled through a virtual design, were aged roughly 18 to 100 years, and lived in approximately 25 United States geographic areas. To assign participants to cohorts, the prospective study relied on clinical history that participants themselves reported in a screening survey and a study questionnaire. In the prospective study, mobile phlebotomists collected whole blood, serum and a nasopharyngeal or oropharyngeal swab from each participant. Additional blood draws and questionnaires over an approximately 2-month period could optionally be provided by prospective study participants. Before DNA extraction, prospective study blood samples were shipped either frozen or at room temperature. Worth noting for this clone: The antigen this receptor binds is unknown. Nothing much larger sits one base from this clone, and base qualities are not available.

The TCR was taken from a man aged 35 to 55 in a cohort exposed to, infected with or recovered from COVID-19 (not recorded which). The rearranged segments are TRBV2 and TRBJ2-6; confidence is insufficient to name the D gene. The specimen was PBMCs or T cells enriched from blood (not recorded which). CDR3 loop: CASSRSSGANVLTF. The nucleotides read TGTGCCAGCAGCCGTAGCTCTGGGGCCAACGTCCTGACTTTC.